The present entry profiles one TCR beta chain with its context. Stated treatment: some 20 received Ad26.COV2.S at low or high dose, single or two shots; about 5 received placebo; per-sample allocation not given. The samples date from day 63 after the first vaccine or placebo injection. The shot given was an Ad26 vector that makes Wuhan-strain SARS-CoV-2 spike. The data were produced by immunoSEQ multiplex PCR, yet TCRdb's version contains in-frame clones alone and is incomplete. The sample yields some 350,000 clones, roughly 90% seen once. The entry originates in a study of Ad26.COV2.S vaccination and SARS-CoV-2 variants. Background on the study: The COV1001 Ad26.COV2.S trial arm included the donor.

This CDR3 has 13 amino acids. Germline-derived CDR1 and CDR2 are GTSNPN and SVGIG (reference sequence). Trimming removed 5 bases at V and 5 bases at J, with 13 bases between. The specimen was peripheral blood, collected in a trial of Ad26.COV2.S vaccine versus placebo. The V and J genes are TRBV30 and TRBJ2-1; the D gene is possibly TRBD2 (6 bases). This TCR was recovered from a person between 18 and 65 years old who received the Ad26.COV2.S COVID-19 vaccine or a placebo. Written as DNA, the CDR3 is TGTGCCTGGGTGGGGGGATTTAACAATGAGCAGTTCTTC. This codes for CAWVGGFNNEQFF.